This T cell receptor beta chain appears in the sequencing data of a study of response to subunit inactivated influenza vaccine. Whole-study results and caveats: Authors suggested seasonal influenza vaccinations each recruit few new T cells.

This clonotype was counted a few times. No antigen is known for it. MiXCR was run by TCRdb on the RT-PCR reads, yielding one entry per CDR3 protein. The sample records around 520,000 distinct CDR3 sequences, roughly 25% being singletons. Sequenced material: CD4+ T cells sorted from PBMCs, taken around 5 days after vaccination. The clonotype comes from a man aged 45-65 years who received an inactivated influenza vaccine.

This CDR3 is CAWSVLRNEQYF. CDR3 sequence (DNA): TGTGCCTGGAGTGTACTGAGGAACGAGCAGTACTTC. This chain links TRBV30 with TRBJ2-7, with D hard to call. The CDR3 spans 12 residues. The germline V gene encodes CDR1 GTSNPN and CDR2 SVGIG (reference sequence). V was pared by 0 bases and J by 5 bases, with 8 bases between.